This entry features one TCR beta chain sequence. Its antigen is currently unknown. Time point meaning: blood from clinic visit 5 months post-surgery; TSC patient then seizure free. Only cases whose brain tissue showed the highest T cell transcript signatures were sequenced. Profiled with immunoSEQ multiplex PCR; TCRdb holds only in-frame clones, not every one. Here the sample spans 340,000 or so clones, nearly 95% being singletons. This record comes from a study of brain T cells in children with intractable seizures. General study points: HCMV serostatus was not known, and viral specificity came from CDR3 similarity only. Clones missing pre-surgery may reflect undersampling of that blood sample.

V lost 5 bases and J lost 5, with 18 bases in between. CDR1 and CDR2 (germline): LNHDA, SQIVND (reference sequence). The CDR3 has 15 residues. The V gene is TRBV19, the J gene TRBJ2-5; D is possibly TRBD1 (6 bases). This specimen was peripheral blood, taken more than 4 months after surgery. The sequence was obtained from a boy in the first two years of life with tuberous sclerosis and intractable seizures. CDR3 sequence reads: CASSYGGQGFETQYF. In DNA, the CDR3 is TGTGCCAGTAGTTATGGGGGCCAGGGGTTTGAGACCCAGTACTTC.